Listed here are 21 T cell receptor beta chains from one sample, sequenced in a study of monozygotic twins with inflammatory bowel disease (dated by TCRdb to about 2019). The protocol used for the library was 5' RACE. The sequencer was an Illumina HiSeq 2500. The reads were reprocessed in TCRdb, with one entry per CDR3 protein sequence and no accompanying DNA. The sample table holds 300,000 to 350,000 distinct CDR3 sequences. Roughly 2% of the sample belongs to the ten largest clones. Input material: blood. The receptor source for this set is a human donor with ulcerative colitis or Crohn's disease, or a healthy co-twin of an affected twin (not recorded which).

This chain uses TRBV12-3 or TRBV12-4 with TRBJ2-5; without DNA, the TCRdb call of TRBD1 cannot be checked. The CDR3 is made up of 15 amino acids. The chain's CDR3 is CASSFGGGLLETQYF.

The CDR3 sequence is CASSMGTTSGSYNEQFF. The rearrangement joins TRBV19 to TRBJ2-1; absent DNA, TCRdb's TRBD2 call cannot be checked. This CDR3 has 17 residues. Germline loops: CDR1 LNHDA, CDR2 SQIVND (reference sequence).

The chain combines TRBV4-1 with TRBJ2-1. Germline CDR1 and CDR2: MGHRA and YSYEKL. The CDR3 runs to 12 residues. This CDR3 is CASSPDRNEQFF.

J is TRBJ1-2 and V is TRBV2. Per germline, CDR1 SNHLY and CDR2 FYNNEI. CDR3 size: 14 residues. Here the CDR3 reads CASSEAQVSAGYTF.

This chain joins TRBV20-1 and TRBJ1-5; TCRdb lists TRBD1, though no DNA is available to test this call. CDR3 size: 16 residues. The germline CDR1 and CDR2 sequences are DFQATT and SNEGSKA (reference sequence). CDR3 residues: CSADALGGGPNQPQHF.

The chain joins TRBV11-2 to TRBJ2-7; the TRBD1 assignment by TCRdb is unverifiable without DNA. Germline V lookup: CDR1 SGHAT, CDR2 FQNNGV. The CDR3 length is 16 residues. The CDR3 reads CASSYGTGQGRYEQYF.

CDR3 region: CASSWAPSGANVLTF. The chain uses TRBV2 and TRBJ2-6; TCRdb indicates TRBD2, and absent DNA this call remains unverified. There are 15 residues in the CDR3. Germline V gives CDR1 SNHLY, CDR2 FYNNEI.

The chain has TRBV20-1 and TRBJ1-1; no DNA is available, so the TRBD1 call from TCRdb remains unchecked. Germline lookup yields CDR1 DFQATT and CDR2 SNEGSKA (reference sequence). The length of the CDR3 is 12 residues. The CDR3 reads CSASVGDTEAFF.

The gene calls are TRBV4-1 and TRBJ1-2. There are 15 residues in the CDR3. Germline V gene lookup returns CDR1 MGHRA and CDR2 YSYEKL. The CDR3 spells CASSQDGGTPYGYTF.

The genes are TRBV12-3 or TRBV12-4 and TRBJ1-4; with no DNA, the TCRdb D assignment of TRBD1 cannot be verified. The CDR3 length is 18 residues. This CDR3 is CASSLRGRGVRANEKLFF.

CDR3 sequence reads: CASSLGGQSGYEQYF. This chain connects TRBV27 to TRBJ2-7; TCRdb reports TRBD1, a call that lacks DNA to check it against. The germline CDR1 and CDR2 sequences are MNHEY and SMNVEV (reference sequence). The CDR3 extends over 15 amino acids.

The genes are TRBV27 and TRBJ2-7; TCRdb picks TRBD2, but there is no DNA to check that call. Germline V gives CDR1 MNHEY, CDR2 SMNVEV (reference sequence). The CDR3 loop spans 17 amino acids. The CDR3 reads CASSLWDLRSGRYEQYF.

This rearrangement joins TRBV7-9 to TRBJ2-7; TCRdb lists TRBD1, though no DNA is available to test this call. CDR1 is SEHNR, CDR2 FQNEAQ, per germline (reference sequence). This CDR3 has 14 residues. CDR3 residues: CASSQGVSFYEQYF.

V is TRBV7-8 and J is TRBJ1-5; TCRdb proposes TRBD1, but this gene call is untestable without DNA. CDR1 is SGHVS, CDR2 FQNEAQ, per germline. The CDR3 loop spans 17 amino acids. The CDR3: CASSTRDSQWGNQPQHF.

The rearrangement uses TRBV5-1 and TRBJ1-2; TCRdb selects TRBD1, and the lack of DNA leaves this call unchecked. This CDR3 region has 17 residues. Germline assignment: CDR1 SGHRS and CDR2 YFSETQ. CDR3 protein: CASSLESGAGGNYGYTF.

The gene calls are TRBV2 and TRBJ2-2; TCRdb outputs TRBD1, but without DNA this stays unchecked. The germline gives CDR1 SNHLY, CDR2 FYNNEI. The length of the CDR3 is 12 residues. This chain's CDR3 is CASRGRGGELFF.

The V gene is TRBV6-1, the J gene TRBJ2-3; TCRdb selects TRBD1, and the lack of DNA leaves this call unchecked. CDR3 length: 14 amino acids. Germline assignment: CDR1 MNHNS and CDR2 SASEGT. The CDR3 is CASSPGLASDTQYF.

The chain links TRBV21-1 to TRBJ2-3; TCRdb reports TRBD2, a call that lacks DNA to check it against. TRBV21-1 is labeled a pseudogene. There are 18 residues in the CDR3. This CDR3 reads CASSKVRVAGGPTDTQYF.

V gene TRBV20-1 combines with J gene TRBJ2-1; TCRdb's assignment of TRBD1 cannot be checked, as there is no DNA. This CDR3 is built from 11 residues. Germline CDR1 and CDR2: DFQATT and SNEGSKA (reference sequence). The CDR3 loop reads CSAQGQGLRFF.

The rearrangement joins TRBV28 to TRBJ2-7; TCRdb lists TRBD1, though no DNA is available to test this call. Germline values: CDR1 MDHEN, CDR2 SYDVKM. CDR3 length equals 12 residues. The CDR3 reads CASRQGNYEQYF. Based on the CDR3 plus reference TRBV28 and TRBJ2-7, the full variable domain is DVKVTQSSRYLVKRTGEKVFLECVQDMDHENMFWYRQDPGLGLRLIYFSYDVKMKEKGDIPEGYSVSREKKERFSLILESASTNQTSMYLCASRQGNYEQYFGPGTRLTVT.

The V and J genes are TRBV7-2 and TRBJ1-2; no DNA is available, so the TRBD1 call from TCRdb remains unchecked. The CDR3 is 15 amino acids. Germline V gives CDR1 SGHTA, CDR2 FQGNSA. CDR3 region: CASSLDGRSPHGYTF.